The 8 T cell receptor beta chains given below trace back to one sample, sequenced in a study. TCRdb independently ran MiXCR on the 5' RACE reads; one entry per CDR3 protein. The sample lists more than 10,000 distinct CDR3 sequences, 20% to 30% occurring once. Sequenced sample: naive CD4+ T cells sorted from blood. Indicated subset: naive CD4+ T cells, CD4+CD45RA+CD25-. The receptors derive from a female donor with breast cancer.

This clonotype is labeled medium-sized. The chain recombines TRBV5-1 with TRBJ2-5; the D gene is possibly TRBD1 (5 bases). Trimming shortened V by 2 bases and J by 2 bases, and 13 bases separated the two germline ends. Germline CDR1 is SGHRS and CDR2 is YFSETQ. The length of the CDR3 is 15 residues. The CDR3 bases are TGCGCCAGCAGCTTTTCAGGGTTTGGTCAAGAGACCCAGTACTTC. Protein: CASSFSGFGQETQYF.

This clonotype has a count of ten or more. This chain connects TRBV29-1 to TRBJ2-1; no reliable D call. Trimming shortened V by 3 bases and J by 5 bases, and 8 bases separated the two germline ends. From germline, CDR1 is SQVTM and CDR2 ANQGSEA. This CDR3 contains 12 residues. This CDR3 reads CSVDGLDNEQFF. CDR3 sequence (DNA): TGCAGCGTTGATGGGCTAGACAATGAGCAGTTCTTC.

This clonotype was detected ten times or more. The CDR3 protein is CASSPTPGTSGYNEQFF. Written as DNA, the CDR3 is TGTGCCAGCAGCCCAACTCCCGGGACTAGCGGTTACAATGAGCAGTTCTTC. The chain is built from TRBV9 and TRBJ2-1, with 11 positions matching TRBD2. The V gene end was trimmed by 4 bases and the J gene end by 4 bases; junction bases not matched to a gene: 10. Germline-derived CDR1 and CDR2 are SGDLS and YYNGEE. The CDR3 is 17 amino acids.

Comments on this clonotype: This clone may be a read error of a much larger clone one base away. V is TRBV16 and J is TRBJ2-1, with 10 bases fitting TRBD2. The CDR3 covers 18 residues. Per germline, CDR1 KGHSY and CDR2 FQNENV. CDR3 sequence reads: CASSQGRWGTSARNEQLF. CDR3 coding DNA: TGTGCCAGCAGCCAAGGGCGATGGGGGACTAGCGCACGCAATGAGCAGCTCTTC.

J is TRBJ2-1 and V is TRBV28; 7 bases fit TRBD1. The CDR3 has 13 residues. V trimming: 8 bases; J trimming: 3 bases; junction bases outside the gene matches: 4. The germline V gene encodes CDR1 MDHEN and CDR2 SYDVKM. CDR3 residues: CASHRDSYNEQFF. CDR3 coding DNA: TGTGCCAGCCATCGGGACAGCTACAATGAGCAGTTCTTC. The whole variable domain, remainder taken from reference TRBV28 and TRBJ2-1, is DVKVTQSSRYLVKRTGEKVFLECVQDMDHENMFWYRQDPGLGLRLIYFSYDVKMKEKGDIPEGYSVSREKKERFSLILESASTNQTSMYLCASHRDSYNEQFFGPGTRLTVL.

The CDR3 nucleotides are TGTGCCAGCAGCTTAGAGAGGCGCGTACGTGGACAGGGAACGTACGAGCAGTACTTC. It specifies CASSLERRVRGQGTYEQYF. The rearrangement links TRBV11-2 to TRBJ2-7; TRBD1 matches at 8 bases. After removal of 0 bases from V and 4 bases from J, the junction contained 17 bases not matched to a gene. In germline, CDR1 is SGHAT, CDR2 FQNNGV. The length of the CDR3 is 19 residues.

About this clonotype: A read error may be the cause here, since a much bigger clone is one base away. The CDR3: CASSLGRRSGSNEQFF. The DNA for the CDR3 is TGTGCCAGCAGTTTGGGGAGGAGAAGCGGGAGCAATGAGCAGTTCTTC. The chain has TRBV6-5 and TRBJ2-1; 8 nucleotides line up with TRBD2. Trimming at V came to 4 bases and at J to 6 bases, leaving 11 bases not matched to a gene. The length of the CDR3 is 16 residues. Germline values: CDR1 MNHEY, CDR2 SVGAGI.

With respect to this clonotype: At one of its ends the junction is not consistent with the germline gene, which may arise from a read error. The rearrangement uses TRBV6-5 and TRBJ1-6; D gene ambiguous. CDR1 is MNHEY and CDR2 is SVGAGI in the germline V gene. This CDR3 contains 16 residues. The CDR3 protein is CASSYSGGPYNPPLHF. The CDR3 nucleotides are TGTGCCAGCAGTTACTCGGGAGGCCCTTATAATCCACCCCTCCACTTT.